This T cell receptor (beta chain) was retrieved from a study of cytomegalovirus exposure and HLA in healthy donors. For the study at large: The 90 to 150 validation repertoires were produced on the same platform as the 550 to 700 repertoires of the first cohort. This was reported in a later analysis. Whole-study results and caveats: Accounts indicate the classifier identified cytomegalovirus status with strong specificity and sensitivity. The study put 160 or so TCR beta chains on its list as cytomegalovirus-associated.

The data were produced by immunoSEQ multiplex PCR, yet TCRdb's version contains in-frame clones alone and is incomplete. The sample includes about 120,000 clones, roughly 90% of them seen just once. On this clone itself: Its antigen is unidentified.

The CDR3 length is 16 residues. Germline CDR1 and CDR2: LGHNA and YSLEER. Unmatched junction bases numbered 8, after V lost 0 bases and J lost 6 bases. The source material was PBMCs. The chain combines TRBV4-3 with TRBJ2-4, with 7 bases that match TRBD1. This TCR came from a woman aged 18-29 years in good health and CMV-seronegative. DNA of the CDR3: TGCGCCAGCAGCCAAGAAACCGGGACAGCGACAAACATTCAGTACTTC. It encodes CASSQETGTATNIQYF.